This T cell receptor beta chain originates from a study of T cells in Graves' hyperthyroidism and ophthalmopathy. Comments on this clonotype: The target antigen is unknown.

Regions amplified from RNA transcripts were the TCR beta CDR3 regions. Researchers ran a first-round RT-PCR on the TCR CDR3 using the HTBI primer set. TCRdb redid the calling of the multiplex PCR reads with MiXCR, one entry per CDR3 protein. This sample has approximately 520,000 distinct CDR3 sequences, with under 25% found just once. Those with hyperthyroidism were 18 to 65 years old, newly diagnosed, and ill for under 2 months. The PBMCs were taken from approximately 9.7 ml of fresh peripheral blood. Points from the study as a whole: Blood shared most expanded thyroid clonotypes above 0.001.

Unmatched junction bases numbered 11, after V lost 6 bases and J lost 1 base. Germline loops: CDR1 SQVTM, CDR2 ANQGSEA. The CDR3 contains 15 residues. The sample taken for sequencing was blood. The chain joins TRBV29-1 to TRBJ1-1, with TRBD1 matching 7 bases. The source is a young man with Graves' hyperthyroidism. Written as DNA, the CDR3 is TGCAGCGTGGGCAGATTGGGACAGACGAACACTGAAGCTTTCTTT. This translates into CSVGRLGQTNTEAFF.